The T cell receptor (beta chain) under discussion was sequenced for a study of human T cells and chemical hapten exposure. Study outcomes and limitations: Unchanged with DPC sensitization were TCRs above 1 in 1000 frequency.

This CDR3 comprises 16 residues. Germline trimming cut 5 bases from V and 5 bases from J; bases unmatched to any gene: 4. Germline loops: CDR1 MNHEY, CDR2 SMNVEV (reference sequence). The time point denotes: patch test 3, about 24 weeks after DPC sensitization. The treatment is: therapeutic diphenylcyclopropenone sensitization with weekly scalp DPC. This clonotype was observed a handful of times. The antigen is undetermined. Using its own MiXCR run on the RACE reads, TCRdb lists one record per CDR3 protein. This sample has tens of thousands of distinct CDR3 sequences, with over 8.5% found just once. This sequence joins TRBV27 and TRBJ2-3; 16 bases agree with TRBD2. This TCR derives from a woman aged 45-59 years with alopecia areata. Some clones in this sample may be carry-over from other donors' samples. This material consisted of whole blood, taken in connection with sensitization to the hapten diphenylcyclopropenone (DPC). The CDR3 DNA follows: TGTGCCAGCAGTGGGACTAGCGGGGGGGCCAGAGATACGCAGTATTTT. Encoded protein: CASSGTSGGARDTQYF.